Sequencing of this TCR beta chain was carried out in a study of T cell clones after liver transplantation. About the study: Immunosuppression withdrawal was tried within 2 years after liver transplantation in this trial. HCV positivity affected three of eight recipients; the rest lacked autoimmune or viral indications.

The data were produced by immunoSEQ multiplex PCR, yet TCRdb's version contains in-frame clones alone and is incomplete. Of about 74,000 clones listed, under 90% are singletons. The ends were cut back, 5 bases at V and 10 bases at J, with 21 bases in the middle. The CDR3 spans 14 residues. Germline CDR1 reads SGHTA; CDR2 reads FQGNSA. Notes on this clone: The target antigen is unknown.

General study points: Compared with third party-reactive sequences, donor-reactive ones declined more, independent of withdrawal success. A significant post-transplant drop in circulating graft-donor-reactive CD4 TCRbeta sequences occurred in most of the 8 subjects.

The rearrangement links TRBV7-2 to TRBJ2-7; D may be TRBD1 or TRBD2 (5 bases each). Here the sequenced sample was CD4+ T cells from blood, taken before liver transplant. The receptor was isolated from a human donor who received a liver transplant. The CDR3 DNA follows: TGTGCCAGCAGCCAAAACCCGGGGACCCCCCGCCAGTACTTC. It specifies CASSQNPGTPRQYF. Full variable domain (outside the CDR3, taken from reference TRBV7-2 and TRBJ2-7): GAGVSQSPSNKVTEKGKDVELRCDPISGHTALYWYRQSLGQGLEFLIYFQGNSAPDKSGLPSDRFSAERTGGSVSTLTIQRTQQEDSAVYLCASSQNPGTPRQYFGPGTRLTVT.